Listed here are 6 T cell receptor beta chains from one sample, sequenced in a study of CD8+CD57+ T cells in acquired aplastic anemia. TCR beta VDJ and CDR3 profiles were obtained from a genomic DNA template. Each CDR3 protein gets one entry after TCRdb re-called the reads with MiXCR. The repertoire holds 150,000 to 200,000 distinct CDR3 sequences, with just under 50% as singletons. Sequenced patients had shown CD8+CD57+ cell expansion by flow cytometry. Sequenced sample: sorted CD4+, CD8+, or CD8+CD57+ T cells (not recorded which) from PBMCs. The receptors come from a human donor with aplastic anemia.

In DNA form, the CDR3 reads TGCGCCAGCAGCTTGGGTTACAGGGGCAGCTCCTATAATTCACCCCTCCACTTT. Its protein product is CASSLGYRGSSYNSPLHF. The chain joins TRBV5-1 to TRBJ1-6; 7 nucleotides match TRBD1. This CDR3 region has 18 residues. Germline CDR1 reads SGHRS; CDR2 reads YFSETQ. V trimming: 0 bases; J trimming: 0 bases; junction bases outside the gene matches: 6.

This clonotype showed up many times. The CDR3 DNA reads TGTGCCACCGCGTCAGAATACTATGGCTACACCTTC. It yields the protein CATASEYYGYTF. The V call is TRBV6-1, the J call TRBJ1-2; D uncertain. The CDR3 is 12 amino acids. Germline V lookup: CDR1 MNHNS, CDR2 SASEGT. Trimming cost V 10 bases and J 3 bases, with 12 bases left between them.

V gene TRBV9 combines with J gene TRBJ1-2; possibly TRBD1 for D (5 bases). Germline lookup yields CDR1 SGDLS and CDR2 YYNGEE. Trimming stripped 3 bases from V and 8 bases from J, with 8 bases between. The CDR3 extends over 11 amino acids. The CDR3 DNA follows: TGTGCCAGCAGCGCTCAGGGAGGCTACACCTTC. The encoded protein is CASSAQGGYTF.

This clonotype was seen repeatedly, ten times or more. The V gene is TRBV6-1, the J gene TRBJ1-2, with 10 bases aligning to TRBD1. The V and J ends lost 7 bases and 6 bases, in that order; junction bases with no gene match: 14. The CDR3 covers 16 residues. Per germline, CDR1 MNHNS and CDR2 SASEGT. CDR3 DNA sequence: TGTGCCAGCACCAGGGCACCAATCGGGACAGGGGATGGCTACACCTTC. Translating gives CASTRAPIGTGDGYTF.

In its sample, this clonotype was seen many times. This chain links TRBV19 with TRBJ2-2; 7 bases are a match to TRBD2. Germline CDR1 LNHDA, CDR2 SQIVND (reference sequence). This CDR3 has 15 amino acids. With 5 bases clipped from V and 4 bases from J, the junction kept 7 bases outside the gene matches. CDR3 nucleotides: TGTGCCAGTAGTGGGGGGGATTTGGTCACCGGGGAGCTGTTTTTT. Translated: CASSGGDLVTGELFF.

V gene TRBV7-8 combines with J gene TRBJ2-5, with 7 bases fitting TRBD1. The germline V gene encodes CDR1 SGHVS and CDR2 FQNEAQ. The CDR3 has 16 residues. The V gene end was trimmed by 5 bases and the J gene end by 3 bases; junction bases not matched to a gene: 12. CDR3 DNA sequence: TGTGCCAGCAGCCTGATACGGGACAGCGAAAAAGAGACCCAGTACTTC. This codes for CASSLIRDSEKETQYF.